This TCR beta chain was captured in a study of tumor-infiltrating lymphocytes in primary liver carcinoma. Study background: Tumors were staged T1-T3 N0M0 and measured about 4 to 11 cm across. Study results and limitations: Appearing in all five tumor regions was true of only about 7-24% of top clones. Significantly larger top-250-clone fractions were found in tumors than in blood (p = 0.039). Pairs of tumor regions overlapped more than tumor-adjacent and tumor-blood pairs did.

With 8 bases clipped from V and 8 bases from J, the junction kept 10 bases outside the gene matches. The CDR3 is made up of 15 amino acids. Germline CDR1 and CDR2: ENHRY and SYGVKD. From 450 to 550 ng total RNA, TCR beta cDNA was generated with a primer in the constant region. Researchers made the TCR beta libraries by running three nested multiplex PCR rounds with slightly modified ARM-PCR. The study ran its first two PCR rounds for about 11 cycles each, using TRBV1-TRBV30 forward primers and a C-beta reverse primer. TCRdb processed the multiplex PCR reads anew with MiXCR; each CDR3 protein has one entry. The repertoire consists of approximately 120,000 distinct CDR3 sequences, with 64% occurring once and the leading ten covering approximately 8%. Of note for this clonotype: The antigen is undetermined.

Unsorted bulk tissue (about 20-32 mg) underwent RNA and DNA co-extraction. Sequencing was carried out using liver tumor tissue from sampling region 3. Specified subset: tumor region T3, left-lateral pole. This sequence originates from a woman aged 60-70 years with primary liver carcinoma and hepatitis B virus infection. The V and J genes are TRBV10-3 and TRBJ2-3; 13 bases match TRBD2. The CDR3 coding sequence is TGTGCCATCGGGACTAGCGGGATGGCCTGGGGTACGCAGTATTTT. Amino acids: CAIGTSGMAWGTQYF.